These 4 T cell receptor beta chains were all obtained from the same sample, sequenced in a study of shared clonotypes between healthy human individuals (dated by TCRdb to 2020 to 2022). Library generation was performed with the immunoSEQ multiplex PCR assay. Held by TCRdb, this immuneACCESS table contains in-frame sequences only and omits some clones. Under half of the omission traces to an unresolved V gene where checked; the cause of the rest is unknown. Here the sample has 2 million to 3 million clones; 80% to 95% occur a single time. Approximately 0.35% of the sample is taken by the ten largest. Source material: naive CD4+ T cells from PBMCs. The cell subset or site label, as the study defines it: CD45RA+ positively selected. These receptors were collected from a young man in good health. Some clones in this sample may be carry-over from other donors' samples.

This clone was seen once. The rearrangement uses TRBV19 and TRBJ2-7; 12 bases match TRBD2. Trimming at V came to 4 bases and at J to 9 bases, leaving 10 bases not matched to a gene. The CDR3 is 15 residues long. CDR1 is LNHDA and CDR2 is SQIVND in the germline V gene (reference sequence). CDR3 residues: CASSRTSGDLRGQYF. The DNA for the CDR3 is TGTGCCAGTAGTAGGACTAGCGGGGACCTACGAGGGCAGTACTTC.

Notes on this clone: Other DNA sequences in this sample translate to the same CDR3. The chain has TRBV5-1 and TRBJ2-2; D call uncertain. Germline V gene data show CDR1 as SGHRS and CDR2 as YFSETQ. The CDR3 totals 14 residues. Deletions cut 2 bases from V and 1 base from J, with 6 bases between. The CDR3 reads CASSLRVNTGELFF. The CDR3 DNA reads TGCGCCAGCAGCTTACGGGTGAACACCGGGGAGCTGTTTTTT.

The chain carries TRBV11-2 and TRBJ2-5; unclear D gene. The CDR3 covers 13 residues. Trimming cost V 5 bases and J 1 base, with 8 bases left between them. Germline values: CDR1 SGHAT, CDR2 FQNNGV. CDR3 DNA sequence: TGTGCCAGCAGCCTAGTCGCCCAAGAGACCCAGTACTTC. Protein sequence: CASSLVAQETQYF. The full variable domain, with the rest looked up from reference TRBV11-2 and TRBJ2-5, is EAGVAQSPRYKIIEKRQSVAFWCNPISGHATLYWYQQILGQGPKLLIQFQNNGVVDDSQLPKDRFSAERLKGVDSTLKIQPAKLEDSAVYLCASSLVAQETQYFGPGTRLLVL.

This chain connects TRBV28 to TRBJ2-7; 8 bases map to TRBD1. Germline-derived CDR1 and CDR2 are MDHEN and SYDVKM. The V and J ends lost 1 base and 10 bases, in that order; junction bases with no gene match: 6. The CDR3 is 13 residues long. CDR3 sequence (DNA): TGTGCCAGCAGTTTATATCGCGGGACAGGTCAGTACTTC. It codes for CASSLYRGTGQYF.